This T cell receptor beta chain emerged from a study of blood T cells in healthy people across ages. Extraction yielded at least 6 micrograms of total RNA per sample. This CDR3 comprises 14 residues. V gave up 3 bases and J gave up 10 bases; unmatched junction bases: 4. With a J-beta primer mix and a sample-barcoded 5' primer, a second PCR ran about 7 to 11 cycles. MiXCR, applied by TCRdb to the 5' RACE reads, yields one record per CDR3 protein. This table has hundreds of thousands of distinct CDR3 sequences, roughly three fifths appearing once. The receptor comes from a middle-aged man in good health. This rearrangement joins TRBV12-3 or TRBV12-4 to TRBJ1-6, with TRBD1 identical over 9 bases. The sample was blood. The CDR3 nucleotides are TGTGCCAGCAGTTTTCGACAGGGGGAATCACCCCTCCACTTT. It yields the protein CASSFRQGESPLHF.